This record covers a single T cell receptor (beta chain). Libraries were prepared by immunoSEQ multiplex PCR; TCRdb keeps only in-frame clonotypes and omits some of them. The sample carries 55,000 to 85,000 clones, roughly 90% recorded once. Germline assignment: CDR1 SGHDT and CDR2 YYEEEE. The CDR3 has 11 amino acids. V was cut by 4 bases and J by 7 bases, with 6 bases left in between. The data were obtained in a study of control samples from healthy donors and cancer patients. The sequence was collected from a man in his sixties with lung cancer. The chain links TRBV5-6 to TRBJ2-1; D is uncertain. The source material was PBMCs. CDR3 region: CASSVINEQFF. In DNA form, the CDR3 reads TGTGCCAGCAGCGTCATTAATGAGCAGTTCTTC.